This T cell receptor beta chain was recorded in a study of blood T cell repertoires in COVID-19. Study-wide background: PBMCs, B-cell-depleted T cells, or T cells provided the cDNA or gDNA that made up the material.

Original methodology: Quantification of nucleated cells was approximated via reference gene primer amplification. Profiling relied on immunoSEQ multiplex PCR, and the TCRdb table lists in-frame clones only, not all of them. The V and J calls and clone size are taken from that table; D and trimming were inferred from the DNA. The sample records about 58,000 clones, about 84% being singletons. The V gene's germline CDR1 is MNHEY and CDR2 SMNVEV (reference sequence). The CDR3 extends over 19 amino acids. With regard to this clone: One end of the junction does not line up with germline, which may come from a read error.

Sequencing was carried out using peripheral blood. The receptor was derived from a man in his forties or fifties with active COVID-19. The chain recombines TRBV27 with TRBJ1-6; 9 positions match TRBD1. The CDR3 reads CASSSQDRGFVMGHSPLHF. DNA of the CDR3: TGTGCCAGCAGTTCCCAGGACAGGGGATTTGTTATGGGCCATTCTCCCCTCCACTTT.